This T cell receptor (beta chain) stems from a study of CD8 T cells in ankylosing spondylitis. Findings and limits, study-wide: A TCR beta motif made of about eight highly homologous variants seemed typical of ankylosing spondylitis blood. CD8+ disease-linked clones were present at relatively low frequencies in blood. Disease-linked clones reportedly concentrated significantly in matched ankylosing spondylitis synovial fluid.

CDR3 size: 16 residues. The ends were cut back, 0 bases at V and 1 base at J, with 10 bases in the middle. The V gene's germline CDR1 is KGHDR and CDR2 SFDVKD. TCRdb called the 5' RACE reads again in MiXCR, with one record for every CDR3 protein. The table has 750,000 to 850,000 distinct CDR3 sequences, approximately 12% seen once. As for this clonotype: The target antigen is unknown.

Sequencing was performed on blood, either unsorted or a sorted T cell fraction (not recorded which). This TCR was recovered from a male donor with ankylosing spondylitis. This chain joins TRBV24-1 and TRBJ2-3; no clear D gene. This CDR3 is CATSDLTGKGTDTQYF. The CDR3 DNA follows: TGTGCCACCAGTGATTTGACTGGGAAAGGCACAGATACGCAGTATTTT.